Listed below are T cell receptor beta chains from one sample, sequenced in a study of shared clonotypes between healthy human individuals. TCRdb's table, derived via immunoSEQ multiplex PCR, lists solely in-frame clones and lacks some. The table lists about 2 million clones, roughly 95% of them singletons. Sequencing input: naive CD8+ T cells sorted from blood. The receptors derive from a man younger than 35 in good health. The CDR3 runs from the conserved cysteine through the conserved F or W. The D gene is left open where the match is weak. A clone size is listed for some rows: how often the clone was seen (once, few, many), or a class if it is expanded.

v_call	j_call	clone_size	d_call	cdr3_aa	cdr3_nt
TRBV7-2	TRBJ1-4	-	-	CASSLSGSNEKLFF	TGTGCCAGCAGCTTATCCGGGTCCAATGAAAAACTGTTTTTT
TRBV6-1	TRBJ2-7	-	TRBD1	CASSTDRGAYEQYF	TGTGCCAGCAGTACCGACAGGGGGGCCTACGAGCAGTACTTC
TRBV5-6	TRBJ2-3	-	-	CASSLALRVDTQYF	TGTGCCAGCAGCTTGGCATTACGGGTTGATACGCAGTATTTT
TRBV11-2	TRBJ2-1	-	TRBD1	CASSTRDSADYNEQFF	TGTGCCAGCAGCACCCGGGACAGTGCGGACTACAATGAGCAGTTCTTC
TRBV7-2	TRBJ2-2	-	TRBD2	CASSLGSGGTGELFF	TGTGCCAGCAGCTTAGGTAGCGGGGGGACCGGGGAGCTGTTTTTT
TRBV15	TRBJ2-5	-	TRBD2	CATSRERLAVGETQYF	TGTGCCACCAGCAGGGAGAGACTAGCGGTGGGAGAGACCCAGTACTTC
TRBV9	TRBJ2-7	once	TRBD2	CASSVGGSTTKQYF	TGTGCCAGCAGCGTGGGGGGGAGTACTACGAAGCAGTACTTC
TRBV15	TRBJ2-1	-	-	CATSRDGAPAQFF	TGTGCCACCAGCAGAGATGGGGCGCCGGCGCAGTTCTTC
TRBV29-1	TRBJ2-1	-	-	CSVEWPGQNSYNEQFF	TGCAGCGTTGAATGGCCCGGACAGAACTCCTACAATGAGCAGTTCTTC
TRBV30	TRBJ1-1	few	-	CAWSGANTEAFF	TGTGCCTGGAGTGGGGCTAACACTGAAGCTTTCTTT
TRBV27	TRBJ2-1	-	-	CASSDLNSYNEQFF	TGTGCCAGCAGTGACTTAAACTCCTACAATGAGCAGTTCTTC
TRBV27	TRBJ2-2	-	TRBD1	CASSFWDRTHPTNTGELFF	TGTGCCAGCAGTTTCTGGGACAGGACCCACCCCACGAACACCGGGGAGCTGTTTTTT
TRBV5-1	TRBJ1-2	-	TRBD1	CASSDGTGDPYGYTF	TGCGCCAGCAGCGACGGGACAGGGGACCCTTATGGCTACACCTTC
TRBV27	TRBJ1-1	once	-	CASSLVGDGEAFF	TGTGCCAGCAGTTTAGTGGGGGATGGTGAAGCTTTCTTT
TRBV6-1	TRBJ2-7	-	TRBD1	CASSVGQAASTYEQYF	TGTGCCAGCAGTGTCGGACAGGCCGCCTCAACCTACGAGCAGTACTTC
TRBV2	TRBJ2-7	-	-	CASSVDEQYF	TGTGCCAGCAGTGTAGACGAGCAGTACTTC
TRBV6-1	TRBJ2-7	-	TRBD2	CASSEILALSYEQYF	TGTGCCAGCAGTGAAATACTAGCGCTATCCTACGAGCAGTACTTC
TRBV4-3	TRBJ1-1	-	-	CASSQVGGMGEAFF	TGCGCCAGCAGCCAAGTTGGGGGAATGGGTGAAGCTTTCTTT
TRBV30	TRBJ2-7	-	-	CAWSDLGESYEQYF	TGTGCCTGGAGTGATTTGGGGGAATCCTACGAGCAGTACTTC
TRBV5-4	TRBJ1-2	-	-	CASSLSEDPSSGYTF	TGTGCCAGCAGCTTGTCGGAGGATCCCAGCTCTGGCTACACCTTC
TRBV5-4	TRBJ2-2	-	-	CASSLGRAGELFF	TGTGCCAGCAGCTTGGGTCGTGCCGGGGAGCTGTTTTTT
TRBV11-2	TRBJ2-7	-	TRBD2	CASSLDSGLAGGYEQYF	TGTGCCAGCAGCTTAGATAGCGGGCTAGCGGGAGGATACGAGCAGTACTTC
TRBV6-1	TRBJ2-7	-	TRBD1	CASSERQGYYEQYF	TGTGCCAGCAGTGAAAGACAGGGGTACTACGAGCAGTACTTC
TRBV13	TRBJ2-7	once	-	CASSSRGAGELYEQYF	TGTGCCAGCAGCTCCCGCGGGGCGGGTGAGCTGTATGAGCAGTACTTC
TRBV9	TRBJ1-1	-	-	CASSPSGENTEAFF	TGTGCCAGCAGCCCATCGGGAGAGAACACTGAAGCTTTCTTT
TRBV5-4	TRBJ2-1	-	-	CASSYGTNYNEQFF	TGTGCCAGCAGCTATGGGACAAACTACAATGAGCAGTTCTTC
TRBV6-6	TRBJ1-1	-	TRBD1	CASSYSSGGMNTEAFF	TGTGCCAGCAGTTACTCGTCAGGGGGAATGAACACTGAAGCTTTCTTT
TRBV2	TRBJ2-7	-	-	CASSVGPVLGYEQYF	TGTGCCAGCAGCGTGGGACCGGTTTTGGGTTACGAGCAGTACTTC
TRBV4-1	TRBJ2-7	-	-	CASSQEMSAVYEQYF	TGCGCCAGCAGCCAAGAAATGTCGGCAGTCTACGAGCAGTACTTC
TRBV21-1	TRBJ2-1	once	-	CASSTNRGVANNEQFF	TGTGCCAGCAGCACAAACAGGGGGGTAGCTAACAATGAGCAGTTCTTC
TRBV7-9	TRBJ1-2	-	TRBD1	CASSSDRGLRGGYTF	TGTGCCAGCAGCTCTGACAGGGGGCTGAGGGGTGGCTACACCTTC
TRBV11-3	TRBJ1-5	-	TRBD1	CASRVGWATRGHSSNQPQHF	TGTGCCAGCAGGGTGGGCTGGGCAACCAGGGGGCATTCAAGCAATCAGCCCCAGCATTTT
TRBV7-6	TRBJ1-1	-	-	CASSQGPTLNTEAFF	TGTGCCAGCAGCCAGGGGCCTACCCTGAACACTGAAGCTTTCTTT
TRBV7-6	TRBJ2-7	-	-	CASSPLLGPTSEQYF	TGTGCCAGCAGCCCCCTCTTGGGCCCCACGTCCGAGCAGTACTTC
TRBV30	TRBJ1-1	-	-	CAWSVGSIPPAFF	TGTGCCTGGAGTGTCGGATCTATCCCACCGGCTTTCTTT
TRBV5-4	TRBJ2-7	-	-	CASSLVEGDEQYF	TGTGCCAGCAGCTTGGTAGAGGGGGACGAGCAGTACTTC
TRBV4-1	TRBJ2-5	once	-	CASSQVEGEETQYF	TGCGCCAGCAGCCAAGTAGAGGGGGAGGAGACCCAGTACTTC
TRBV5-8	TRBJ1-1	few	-	CASSLLRGNSNTEAFF	TGTGCCAGCAGCTTGTTGAGGGGAAATTCGAACACTGAAGCTTTCTTT
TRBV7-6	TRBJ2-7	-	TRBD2	CASSETSEYYEQYF	TGTGCCAGCAGCGAGACTAGCGAATACTACGAGCAGTACTTC
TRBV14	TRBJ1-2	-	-	CASSQDPGNYGYTF	TGTGCCAGCAGCCAAGACCCGGGGAACTATGGCTACACCTTC
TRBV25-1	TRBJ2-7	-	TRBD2	CASSDPVPGGRAQEQYF	TGTGCCAGCAGTGATCCAGTCCCTGGCGGGAGGGCCCAAGAGCAGTACTTC
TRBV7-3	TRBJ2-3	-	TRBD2	CASSLTLAGADTQYF	TGTGCCAGCAGCTTAACACTAGCGGGGGCAGATACGCAGTATTTT
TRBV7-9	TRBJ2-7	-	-	CASSPDLLQWEQYF	TGTGCCAGCAGCCCGGACTTGCTCCAGTGGGAGCAGTACTTC
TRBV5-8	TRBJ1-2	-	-	CASSLVIARYLEYGYTF	TGTGCCAGCAGCTTGGTTATTGCACGTTACTTGGAGTATGGCTACACCTTC
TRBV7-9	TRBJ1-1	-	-	CASRPNGGGEAFF	TGTGCCAGCAGGCCTAATGGGGGCGGTGAAGCTTTCTTT
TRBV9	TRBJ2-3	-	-	CASSSSDTQYF	TGTGCCAGCAGCTCCTCAGATACGCAGTATTTT
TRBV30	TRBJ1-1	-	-	CAWGRGHEAFF	TGTGCCTGGGGGCGGGGCCACGAAGCTTTCTTT
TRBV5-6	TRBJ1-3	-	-	CASSSGWGTGNTIYF	TGTGCCAGCAGCTCGGGGTGGGGGACTGGAAACACCATATATTTT
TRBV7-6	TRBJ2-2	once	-	CASSFGENTGELFF	TGTGCCAGCAGCTTCGGGGAGAACACCGGGGAGCTGTTTTTT
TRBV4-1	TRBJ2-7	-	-	CASSQDSRTVSYEQYF	TGCGCCAGCAGCCAAGATTCAAGGACAGTCTCCTACGAGCAGTACTTC
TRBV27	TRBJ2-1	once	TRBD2	CASNPSGTSGYNEQFF	TGTGCCAGCAACCCGTCTGGGACTAGCGGTTACAATGAGCAGTTCTTC
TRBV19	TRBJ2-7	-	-	CASSDSQAGYEQYF	TGTGCCAGTAGTGACTCCCAAGCTGGGTACGAGCAGTACTTC
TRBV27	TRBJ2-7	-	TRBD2	CASSLSPSGTTYEQYF	TGTGCCAGCAGTTTATCGCCTAGCGGGACCACCTACGAGCAGTACTTC
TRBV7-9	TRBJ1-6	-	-	CASSPTGTLGSPLHF	TGTGCCAGCAGCCCCACCGGGACTTTAGGTTCACCCCTCCACTTT
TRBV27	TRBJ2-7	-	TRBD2	CASSLKGLAGGFYEQYF	TGTGCCAGCAGTTTGAAGGGACTAGCGGGAGGGTTCTACGAGCAGTACTTC
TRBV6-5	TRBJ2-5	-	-	CASKVDNQETQYF	TGTGCCAGCAAGGTGGACAACCAAGAGACCCAGTACTTC
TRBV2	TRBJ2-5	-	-	CASSDGQGQETQYF	TGTGCCAGCAGTGATGGTCAGGGTCAGGAGACCCAGTACTTC
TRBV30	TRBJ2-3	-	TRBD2	CAWTGDLAGGFLGTDTQYF	TGTGCCTGGACTGGGGATTTAGCGGGAGGGTTCCTCGGCACAGATACGCAGTATTTT
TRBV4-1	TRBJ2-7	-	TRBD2	CASSQGSSGVYEQYF	TGCGCCAGCAGCCAAGGATCCAGCGGGGTCTACGAGCAGTACTTC
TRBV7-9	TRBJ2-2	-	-	CASSLEGGGELFF	TGTGCCAGCAGCTTAGAAGGGGGCGGGGAGCTGTTTTTT